Sequencing of this T cell receptor (beta chain) was carried out in a study of OX40 agonist ivuxolimab in advanced cancers. General study results and limits: Undetermined was the antigen specificity of the expanded peripheral T cells. Clones of CD4+ and CD8+ blood T cells grew by week 6 at doses of 0.1 to 3.0 mg/kg. Compared with CD4+, CD8+ T cells on average had more expanded clones.

Blood samples were obtained at baseline, cycle 4 day 1, and cycle 7 day 1. CDR3 length: 15 residues. Germline V gives CDR1 MDHEN, CDR2 SYDVKM. The V end lost 4 bases, the J end lost 9 bases, and 19 bases lay between the germline ends. Details on this clone: The target antigen is unknown.

Using immunoSEQ multiplex PCR, the repertoire was profiled, and TCRdb retains in-frame clones only, with some absent. In the table there are roughly 64,000 clones, around 91% of which are singletons. Sequenced material: CD4+ or CD8+ T cells sorted from blood, taken in a trial of the OX40 agonist ivuxolimab. This clonotype originated in an adult with an advanced solid tumor such as melanoma, head and neck, liver or kidney cancer. The rearrangement uses TRBV28 and TRBJ2-1, with D possibly being TRBD1 (7 bases). Here the CDR3 reads CASSSPQGGRSEQFF. The CDR3 DNA sequence: TGTGCCAGCAGTTCCCCGCAGGGGGGTAGGAGTGAGCAGTTCTTC.